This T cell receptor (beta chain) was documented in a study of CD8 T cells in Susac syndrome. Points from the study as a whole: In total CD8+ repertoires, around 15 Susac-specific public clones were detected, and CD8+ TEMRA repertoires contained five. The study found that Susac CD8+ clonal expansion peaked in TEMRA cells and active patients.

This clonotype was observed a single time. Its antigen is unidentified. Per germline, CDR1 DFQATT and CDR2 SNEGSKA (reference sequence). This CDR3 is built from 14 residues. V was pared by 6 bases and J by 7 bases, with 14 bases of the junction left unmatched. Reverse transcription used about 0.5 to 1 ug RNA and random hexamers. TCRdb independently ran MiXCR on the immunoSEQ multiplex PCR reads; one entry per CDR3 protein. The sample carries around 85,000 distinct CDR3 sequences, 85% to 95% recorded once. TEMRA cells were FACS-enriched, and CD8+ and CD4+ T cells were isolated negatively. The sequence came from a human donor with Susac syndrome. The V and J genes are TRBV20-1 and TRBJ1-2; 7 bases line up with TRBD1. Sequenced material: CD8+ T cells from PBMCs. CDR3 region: CSAPRQGEIGGYTF. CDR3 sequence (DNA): TGCAGTGCGCCTCGACAGGGTGAAATCGGTGGCTACACCTTC.